A selection of T cell receptor beta chains follows, all from one sample in a study of blood T cell repertoires in COVID-19. This table comes from immunoSEQ multiplex PCR, and its TCRdb copy is limited to in-frame clones, with some not included. The sample shows 190,000 or so clones, 85% to 90% of them seen only once. Sequencing used peripheral blood. The receptors derive from a man in his fifties with acute or convalescent COVID-19. Each CDR3 is given with its conserved first and last residue. Each record gives: clone size, D gene, V gene, J gene, CDR3 protein, CDR3 DNA. The D gene is left open where the match is weak. For some rows the clone size is stated as once, few or many, or as a class when expanded; others skip it.

abundance: -
d_gene: TRBD1
v_gene: TRBV9
j_gene: TRBJ2-1
CDR3aa: CASSGRDRGRNEQFF
CDR3nt: TGTGCCAGCAGCGGCCGGGACAGGGGGCGGAATGAGCAGTTCTTC

abundance: -
d_gene: TRBD1
v_gene: TRBV7-9
j_gene: TRBJ1-1
CDR3aa: CASSRTTGGLNTEAFF
CDR3nt: TGTGCCAGCAGCCGCACCACAGGGGGACTGAACACTGAAGCTTTCTTT

abundance: -
d_gene: -
v_gene: TRBV11-3
j_gene: TRBJ2-6
CDR3aa: CASSLGGSGANVPTF
CDR3nt: TGTGCCAGCAGCTTAGGGGGCTCTGGGGCCAACGTCCCGACTTTC

abundance: -
d_gene: -
v_gene: TRBV12-5
j_gene: TRBJ2-1
CDR3aa: CASGLVQGASYNEQFF
CDR3nt: TGTGCTAGTGGTTTGGTACAAGGAGCTTCATACAATGAGCAGTTCTTC

abundance: -
d_gene: TRBD1
v_gene: TRBV19
j_gene: TRBJ2-1
CDR3aa: CASSIWSGGSYNEQFF
CDR3nt: TGTGCCAGTAGTATTTGGTCAGGGGGCAGTTACAATGAGCAGTTCTTC

abundance: -
d_gene: TRBD1
v_gene: TRBV10-3
j_gene: TRBJ1-1
CDR3aa: CAVRQGNTEAFF
CDR3nt: TGTGCCGTCAGACAGGGGAACACTGAAGCTTTCTTT

abundance: -
d_gene: -
v_gene: TRBV10-3
j_gene: TRBJ1-2
CDR3aa: CAISESNSNYGYTF
CDR3nt: TGTGCCATCAGTGAGTCGAACAGCAACTATGGCTACACCTTC

abundance: -
d_gene: -
v_gene: TRBV7-8
j_gene: TRBJ1-2
CDR3aa: CASSPIVGGDYGYTF
CDR3nt: TGTGCCAGCAGCCCAATTGTCGGCGGCGACTATGGCTACACCTTC

abundance: -
d_gene: TRBD2
v_gene: TRBV5-1
j_gene: TRBJ2-3
CDR3aa: CASSPMTSGGAFVYF
CDR3nt: TGCGCCAGCAGCCCTATGACTAGCGGGGGGGCTTTTGTGTATTTT

abundance: once
d_gene: -
v_gene: TRBV3-1/TRBV3-2
j_gene: TRBJ2-5
CDR3aa: CASSHSGTSQETQYF
CDR3nt: TGTGCCAGCAGCCACTCCGGGACATCCCAAGAGACCCAGTACTTC

abundance: -
d_gene: -
v_gene: TRBV29-1
j_gene: TRBJ1-1
CDR3aa: CSVVSRVLGRSTEAFF
CDR3nt: TGCAGCGTTGTTTCCAGGGTATTAGGTCGGTCGACTGAAGCTTTCTTT

abundance: -
d_gene: -
v_gene: TRBV28
j_gene: TRBJ1-2
CDR3aa: CASRGGVRDRLDGYTF
CDR3nt: TGTGCCAGCAGGGGCGGTGTGCGAGACAGGCTCGATGGCTACACCTTC

abundance: -
d_gene: TRBD2
v_gene: TRBV7-9
j_gene: TRBJ2-1
CDR3aa: CASSLAAGGNEQFF
CDR3nt: TGTGCCAGCAGCTTAGCGGCGGGAGGCAATGAGCAGTTCTTC

abundance: few
d_gene: -
v_gene: TRBV18
j_gene: TRBJ1-1
CDR3aa: CASSRGGGGYVNTEAFF
CDR3nt: TGTGCCAGCTCAAGAGGGGGGGGCGGATACGTGAACACTGAAGCTTTCTTT

abundance: -
d_gene: -
v_gene: TRBV7-3
j_gene: TRBJ2-2
CDR3aa: CASSRTTAAVNTGELFF
CDR3nt: TGTGCCAGCAGCAGGACGACAGCTGCTGTTAACACCGGGGAGCTGTTTTTT

abundance: -
d_gene: -
v_gene: TRBV7-2
j_gene: TRBJ1-6
CDR3aa: CASSVLTGSNSPLHF
CDR3nt: TGTGCCAGCAGCGTCCTAACAGGGTCCAATTCACCCCTCCACTTT

abundance: -
d_gene: -
v_gene: TRBV6-2/TRBV6-3
j_gene: TRBJ2-5
CDR3aa: CASSYGVNRETQYF
CDR3nt: TGTGCCAGCAGTTACGGAGTGAATCGAGAGACCCAGTACTTC

abundance: -
d_gene: TRBD1
v_gene: TRBV2
j_gene: TRBJ2-2
CDR3aa: CASSGGDRVTGELFF
CDR3nt: TGTGCCAGCAGTGGGGGAGACAGGGTCACCGGGGAGCTGTTTTTT

abundance: once
d_gene: TRBD1
v_gene: TRBV28
j_gene: TRBJ1-4
CDR3aa: CASSSRRDRGWEKLFF
CDR3nt: TGTGCCAGCAGTTCCCGCAGGGACAGGGGATGGGAAAAACTGTTTTTT

abundance: -
d_gene: -
v_gene: TRBV7-2
j_gene: TRBJ2-4
CDR3aa: CASSHELAKNIQYF
CDR3nt: TGTGCCAGCAGCCACGAACTAGCCAAAAACATTCAGTACTTC

abundance: -
d_gene: TRBD2
v_gene: TRBV4-1
j_gene: TRBJ2-2
CDR3aa: CASSQEPSGGPNTGELFF
CDR3nt: TGCGCCAGCAGCCAAGAACCTAGCGGGGGGCCGAACACCGGGGAGCTGTTTTTT

abundance: -
d_gene: TRBD1
v_gene: TRBV7-9
j_gene: TRBJ1-4
CDR3aa: CASSRGQGDEKLFF
CDR3nt: TGTGCCAGCAGCCGGGGACAGGGAGACGAAAAACTGTTTTTT

abundance: few
d_gene: TRBD2
v_gene: TRBV3-1/TRBV3-2
j_gene: TRBJ2-1
CDR3aa: CASSARTSSNEQFF
CDR3nt: TGTGCCAGCAGCGCCCGGACTAGCTCCAATGAGCAGTTCTTC

abundance: -
d_gene: -
v_gene: TRBV27
j_gene: TRBJ2-7
CDR3aa: CASSLAWVSAYEQYF
CDR3nt: TGTGCCAGCAGTTTAGCCTGGGTCAGCGCCTACGAGCAGTACTTC

abundance: -
d_gene: -
v_gene: TRBV9
j_gene: TRBJ1-1
CDR3aa: CASSPGDTEAFF
CDR3nt: TGTGCCAGCAGCCCAGGCGACACTGAAGCTTTCTTT

abundance: -
d_gene: TRBD1
v_gene: TRBV19
j_gene: TRBJ1-2
CDR3aa: CASSRQGSGYTF
CDR3nt: TGTGCCAGTAGTCGACAGGGGAGCGGCTACACCTTC

abundance: -
d_gene: TRBD1
v_gene: TRBV18
j_gene: TRBJ2-1
CDR3aa: CASSPPYRGSYNEQFF
CDR3nt: TGTGCCAGCTCACCACCGTACAGGGGCTCCTACAATGAGCAGTTCTTC

abundance: -
d_gene: TRBD2
v_gene: TRBV4-2
j_gene: TRBJ2-1
CDR3aa: CASTHATSGKPYNEQFF
CDR3nt: TGTGCCAGCACCCACGCCACTAGCGGGAAACCCTACAATGAGCAGTTCTTC

abundance: few
d_gene: -
v_gene: TRBV7-9
j_gene: TRBJ2-3
CDR3aa: CASSLDSGNTDTQYF
CDR3nt: TGTGCCAGCAGCTTAGATTCAGGGAACACAGATACGCAGTATTTT

abundance: -
d_gene: TRBD1
v_gene: TRBV4-1
j_gene: TRBJ1-2
CDR3aa: CASSQNTARGIYGYTF
CDR3nt: TGCGCCAGCAGCCAAAACACGGCCAGGGGGATTTATGGCTACACCTTC

abundance: -
d_gene: -
v_gene: TRBV5-1
j_gene: TRBJ2-5
CDR3aa: CASSLDAPQETQYF
CDR3nt: TGCGCCAGCAGCTTGGATGCGCCTCAAGAGACCCAGTACTTC

abundance: once
d_gene: -
v_gene: TRBV6-5
j_gene: TRBJ2-7
CDR3aa: CASSRDTAYEQYF
CDR3nt: TGTGCCAGCAGCCGGGACACCGCCTACGAGCAGTACTTC

abundance: -
d_gene: TRBD1
v_gene: TRBV5-1
j_gene: TRBJ2-5
CDR3aa: CASSPRLGQGTPETQYF
CDR3nt: TGCGCCAGCAGCCCCCGCCTCGGACAGGGGACCCCAGAGACCCAGTACTTC

abundance: -
d_gene: TRBD2
v_gene: TRBV3-1/TRBV3-2
j_gene: TRBJ2-1
CDR3aa: CASSPGLAGIREQFF
CDR3nt: TGTGCCAGCAGCCCGGGACTAGCGGGAATCCGTGAGCAGTTCTTC

abundance: -
d_gene: -
v_gene: TRBV19
j_gene: TRBJ2-3
CDR3aa: CASRQGSGTDTQYF
CDR3nt: TGTGCCAGTAGGCAGGGTTCAGGCACAGATACGCAGTATTTT

abundance: -
d_gene: -
v_gene: TRBV7-9
j_gene: TRBJ2-3
CDR3aa: CASSRPRQDTQYF
CDR3nt: TGTGCCAGCAGCCGCCCCAGGCAGGATACGCAGTATTTT

abundance: once
d_gene: -
v_gene: TRBV2
j_gene: TRBJ1-5
CDR3aa: CASSVNNWESNQPQHF
CDR3nt: TGTGCCAGCAGCGTGAATAATTGGGAGAGCAATCAGCCCCAGCATTTT

abundance: -
d_gene: -
v_gene: TRBV7-9
j_gene: TRBJ1-1
CDR3aa: CASRPGATEAFF
CDR3nt: TGTGCCAGCAGGCCAGGGGCTACTGAAGCTTTCTTT

abundance: once
d_gene: TRBD1
v_gene: TRBV6-5
j_gene: TRBJ1-2
CDR3aa: CASSYSRGTGDGYTF
CDR3nt: TGTGCCAGCAGTTACTCGCGCGGGACAGGGGATGGCTACACCTTC

abundance: -
d_gene: -
v_gene: TRBV6-6
j_gene: TRBJ2-2
CDR3aa: CASSYLENTGELFF
CDR3nt: TGTGCCAGCAGTTACTTAGAAAACACCGGGGAGCTGTTTTTT

abundance: once
d_gene: TRBD1
v_gene: TRBV2
j_gene: TRBJ1-5
CDR3aa: CATATGGMVNQPQHF
CDR3nt: TGTGCCACCGCGACAGGGGGAATGGTCAATCAGCCCCAGCATTTT

abundance: -
d_gene: -
v_gene: TRBV5-1
j_gene: TRBJ1-2
CDR3aa: CASSLGVTGDYGYTF
CDR3nt: TGCGCCAGCAGCTTGGGCGTAACGGGGGACTATGGCTACACCTTC